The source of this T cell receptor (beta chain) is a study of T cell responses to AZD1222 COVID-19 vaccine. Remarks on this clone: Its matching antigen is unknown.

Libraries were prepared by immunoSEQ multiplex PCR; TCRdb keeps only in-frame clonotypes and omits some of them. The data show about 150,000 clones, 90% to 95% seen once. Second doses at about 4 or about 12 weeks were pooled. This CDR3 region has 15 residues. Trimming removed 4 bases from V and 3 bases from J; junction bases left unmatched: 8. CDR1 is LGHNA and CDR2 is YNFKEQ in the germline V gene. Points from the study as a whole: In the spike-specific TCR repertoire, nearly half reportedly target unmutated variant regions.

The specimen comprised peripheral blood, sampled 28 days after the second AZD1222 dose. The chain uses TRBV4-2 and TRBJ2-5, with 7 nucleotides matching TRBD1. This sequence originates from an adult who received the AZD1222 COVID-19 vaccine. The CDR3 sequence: CASSLHRGDEETQYF. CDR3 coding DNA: TGTGCCAGCAGCCTGCACAGGGGCGACGAAGAGACCCAGTACTTC.